The sequence of this T cell receptor beta chain was determined in a study of T cell changes during pregnancy in multiple sclerosis. TCRdb's copy holds only in-frame clones and misses some; the assay was immunoSEQ multiplex PCR. The sample consists of tens of thousands of clones, about 94% of them appearing once. V was trimmed by 5 bases and J by 1 base, leaving 8 bases between them. The CDR3 has 13 residues. Looked up from germline, CDR1 is SNHLY and CDR2 is FYNNEI. This chain connects TRBV2 to TRBJ1-1; a possible D gene is TRBD1 (6 bases). This clonotype was sampled from a female donor with multiple sclerosis, enrolled in a pregnancy study. The sequences come from CD8+ T cells from peripheral blood mononuclear cells, collected after pregnancy. The CDR3 bases are TGTGCCAGCAGTTCGGGACAGAACACTGAAGCTTTCTTT. Its translation: CASSSGQNTEAFF.